This is a list of T cell receptor beta chains from one sample in a study of chemoradiotherapy in HPV16-positive cancers. Sequenced by immunoSEQ multiplex PCR; TCRdb stores in-frame clones only, minus some. The profile covers about 5,000 clones, with 93% appearing a single time and around 4.7% taken by the ten largest. This specimen was collected from a patient who underwent chemoradiotherapy. The receptors come from a human donor with HPV-associated anogenital cancer. CDR3s include the opening cysteine and the closing phenylalanine or tryptophan. D genes are given only for firm matches. The size of a clone is reported for some rows only, either as once, few or many, or as a class for expanded clones.

V: TRBV7-9
size: few
J: TRBJ1-5
D: TRBD1
CDR3: CASSLEGQNQPQHF
DNA: TGTGCCAGCAGCTTAGAGGGACAGAATCAGCCCCAGCATTTT

V: TRBV6-1
size: NA
J: TRBJ2-1
D: TRBD2
CDR3: CASRSGGGPYNEQFF
DNA: TGTGCCAGCAGGAGCGGGGGGGGACCCTACAATGAGCAGTTCTTC

V: TRBV2
size: once
J: TRBJ2-7
D: NA
CDR3: CASRVSPGTYEQYF
DNA: TGTGCCAGCCGAGTCTCCCCAGGGACCTACGAGCAGTACTTC

V: TRBV6-1
size: NA
J: TRBJ1-5
D: NA
CDR3: CASSEGRVGNQPQHF
DNA: TGTGCCAGCAGTGAGGGACGGGTCGGCAATCAGCCCCAGCATTTT

V: TRBV6-1
size: NA
J: TRBJ2-1
D: NA
CDR3: CASSERSRGRGDEQFF
DNA: TGTGCCAGCAGTGAAAGGTCGCGGGGGCGTGGGGATGAGCAGTTCTTC

V: TRBV6-1
size: NA
J: TRBJ1-6
D: NA
CDR3: CASAPRSYNSPLHF
DNA: TGTGCCAGCGCTCCACGATCCTATAATTCACCCCTCCACTTT

V: TRBV19
size: NA
J: TRBJ2-1
D: NA
CDR3: CASSIVGQQFF
DNA: TGTGCCAGTAGTATAGTGGGGCAGCAGTTCTTC

V: TRBV6-1
size: NA
J: TRBJ1-5
D: NA
CDR3: CASTRDRSNQPQHF
DNA: TGTGCCAGCACCCGGGATCGTAGCAATCAGCCCCAGCATTTT

V: TRBV19
size: NA
J: TRBJ2-6
D: NA
CDR3: CATRRDKSSGANVLTF
DNA: TGTGCCACCCGACGGGACAAAAGCTCTGGGGCCAACGTCCTGACTTTC

V: TRBV19
size: NA
J: TRBJ1-1
D: NA
CDR3: CASMGTARREAFF
DNA: TGTGCCAGTATGGGGACTGCACGTCGTGAAGCTTTCTTT

V: TRBV30
size: NA
J: TRBJ2-7
D: NA
CDR3: CACTSGFFYEQYF
DNA: TGTGCCTGTACGTCAGGCTTCTTCTACGAGCAGTACTTC

V: TRBV10-3
size: NA
J: TRBJ1-2
D: NA
CDR3: CAIRNSGGGGYTF
DNA: TGTGCCATCAGAAACAGTGGTGGGGGGGGCTACACCTTC

V: TRBV4-1
size: NA
J: TRBJ1-4
D: TRBD1
CDR3: CASSQEDRGLGEKLFF
DNA: TGCGCCAGCAGCCAAGAAGACAGGGGACTTGGGGAAAAACTGTTTTTT

V: TRBV7-2
size: NA
J: TRBJ1-2
D: TRBD1
CDR3: CASSDSPGTGPYGYTF
DNA: TGTGCCAGCAGCGACTCCCCCGGGACAGGGCCCTATGGCTACACCTTC

V: TRBV2
size: few
J: TRBJ2-7
D: NA
CDR3: CAGRLQGSYEQYF
DNA: TGTGCCGGACGCCTACAGGGCTCCTACGAGCAGTACTTC

V: TRBV6-6
size: NA
J: TRBJ2-5
D: TRBD2
CDR3: CASSWEGLALETQYF
DNA: TGTGCCAGCAGTTGGGAGGGACTAGCTTTAGAGACCCAGTACTTC

V: TRBV28
size: NA
J: TRBJ1-4
D: NA
CDR3: CASSLLVGYEKLFF
DNA: TGTGCCAGCAGTTTATTGGTAGGGTATGAAAAACTGTTTTTT

V: TRBV28
size: NA
J: TRBJ2-7
D: NA
CDR3: CASIRRTPYEQYF
DNA: TGTGCCAGCATTAGACGTACACCCTACGAGCAGTACTTC

V: TRBV28
size: NA
J: TRBJ1-1
D: NA
CDR3: CASRKPPYTNTEAFF
DNA: TGTGCCAGCAGAAAACCCCCCTACACGAACACTGAAGCTTTCTTT

V: TRBV6-1
size: NA
J: TRBJ2-5
D: TRBD1
CDR3: CASSKSTGGGETQYF
DNA: TGTGCCAGCAGTAAATCGACAGGGGGGGGAGAGACCCAGTACTTC

V: TRBV5-1
size: NA
J: TRBJ1-6
D: TRBD1
CDR3: CASSLQGQGSSPLHF
DNA: TGCGCCAGCAGCTTGCAGGGACAGGGAAGTTCACCCCTCCACTTT

V: TRBV6-5
size: NA
J: TRBJ1-4
D: NA
CDR3: CASSPAGGTNEKLFF
DNA: TGTGCCAGCAGCCCCGCGGGAGGAACTAATGAAAAACTGTTTTTT

V: TRBV19
size: once
J: TRBJ1-2
D: NA
CDR3: CASSIRATNYGYTF
DNA: TGTGCCAGTAGTATACGGGCCACCAACTATGGCTACACCTTC

V: TRBV15
size: NA
J: TRBJ2-7
D: TRBD2
CDR3: CATSRDQVSGGHEQYF
DNA: TGTGCCACCAGCAGAGATCAGGTTAGCGGGGGCCACGAGCAGTACTTC

V: TRBV6-5
size: NA
J: TRBJ1-2
D: NA
CDR3: CASRQGGRTNYGYTF
DNA: TGTGCCAGCAGACAAGGGGGACGGACTAACTATGGCTACACCTTC

V: TRBV28
size: NA
J: TRBJ1-1
D: NA
CDR3: CASSFIGNTEAFF
DNA: TGTGCCAGCAGTTTTATCGGGAACACTGAAGCTTTCTTT

V: TRBV10-2
size: NA
J: TRBJ1-1
D: NA
CDR3: CASSDWSGRYTEAFF
DNA: TGCGCCAGCAGTGACTGGTCGGGGAGGTACACTGAAGCTTTCTTT

V: TRBV5-4
size: once
J: TRBJ2-5
D: NA
CDR3: CASSLIGTLSRETQYF
DNA: TGTGCCAGCAGCTTGATCGGGACTCTTAGCCGGGAGACCCAGTACTTC

V: TRBV4-2
size: once
J: TRBJ1-1
D: NA
CDR3: CASSQANSGTTEAFF
DNA: TGTGCCAGCAGCCAAGCAAACTCCGGGACCACTGAAGCTTTCTTT

V: TRBV27
size: NA
J: TRBJ1-5
D: NA
CDR3: CASSPFPGLNQPQHF
DNA: TGTGCCAGCTCCCCCTTCCCGGGCCTCAATCAGCCCCAGCATTTT

V: TRBV2
size: NA
J: TRBJ1-1
D: NA
CDR3: CASSDERNTEAFF
DNA: TGTGCCAGCAGTGATGAGAGAAACACTGAAGCTTTCTTT

V: TRBV7-7
size: NA
J: TRBJ2-5
D: NA
CDR3: CASSTGAETQYF
DNA: TGTGCTAGCAGCACGGGGGCAGAGACCCAGTACTTC

V: TRBV27
size: NA
J: TRBJ1-2
D: NA
CDR3: CASSLGGPGYGYTF
DNA: TGTGCCAGCAGTTTGGGGGGACCCGGCTATGGCTACACCTTC

V: TRBV6-5
size: once
J: TRBJ2-7
D: TRBD1
CDR3: CASSYRDRLYEQYF
DNA: TGTGCCAGCAGTTACCGGGACAGACTTTACGAGCAGTACTTC

V: TRBV19
size: NA
J: TRBJ1-5
D: TRBD1
CDR3: CASRDRGAEFYSNQPQHF
DNA: TGTGCCAGTAGAGACAGGGGAGCCGAGTTTTATAGCAATCAGCCCCAGCATTTT

V: TRBV11-3
size: NA
J: TRBJ1-5
D: NA
CDR3: CASSLVGGVEGYQPQHF
DNA: TGTGCCAGCAGCTTAGTCGGGGGGGTTGAGGGTTATCAGCCCCAGCATTTT

V: TRBV6-1
size: NA
J: TRBJ1-5
D: NA
CDR3: CASRLQGFQPQHF
DNA: TGTGCCAGCAGGCTTCAGGGTTTTCAGCCCCAGCATTTT

V: TRBV4-1
size: NA
J: TRBJ2-2
D: TRBD1
CDR3: CASSQETGGSANTGELFF
DNA: TGCGCCAGCAGCCAAGAAACAGGGGGCTCGGCGAACACCGGGGAGCTGTTTTTT

V: TRBV4-1
size: NA
J: TRBJ1-6
D: TRBD1
CDR3: CASSQAGQGNSPLHF
DNA: TGCGCCAGCAGCCAAGCTGGACAGGGAAATTCACCCCTCCACTTT

V: TRBV2
size: NA
J: TRBJ2-5
D: NA
CDR3: CASRAGISKQETQYF
DNA: TGTGCCAGCAGGGCGGGAATTTCCAAACAAGAGACCCAGTACTTC

V: TRBV9
size: NA
J: TRBJ1-4
D: TRBD1
CDR3: CASSVGSGGFEKLFF
DNA: TGTGCCAGCAGCGTTGGTTCAGGGGGCTTTGAAAAACTGTTTTTT

V: TRBV9
size: few
J: TRBJ2-1
D: NA
CDR3: CASSGQGNSYNEQFF
DNA: TGTGCCAGCAGCGGGCAGGGTAATTCCTACAATGAGCAGTTCTTC

V: TRBV6-5
size: NA
J: TRBJ2-2
D: TRBD1
CDR3: CASTRGTGNTGELFF
DNA: TGTGCCAGCACCCGGGGGACAGGGAACACCGGGGAGCTGTTTTTT

V: TRBV5-8
size: NA
J: TRBJ1-1
D: NA
CDR3: CASSWVLRNTEAFF
DNA: TGTGCCAGCAGTTGGGTCCTCAGGAACACTGAAGCTTTCTTT

V: TRBV11-3
size: NA
J: TRBJ2-1
D: TRBD2
CDR3: CASSLVQTSGGAGEQFF
DNA: TGTGCCAGCAGCTTAGTCCAGACTAGCGGGGGGGCCGGTGAGCAGTTCTTC

V: TRBV5-1
size: NA
J: TRBJ2-5
D: NA
CDR3: CASSLRGPELGETQYF
DNA: TGCGCCAGCAGCTTGAGGGGTCCGGAGCTGGGAGAGACCCAGTACTTC

V: TRBV14
size: NA
J: TRBJ2-5
D: TRBD2
CDR3: CASSRGLAGVSETQYF
DNA: TGTGCCAGCAGCCGCGGACTAGCGGGGGTTTCAGAGACCCAGTACTTC

V: TRBV6-5
size: once
J: TRBJ1-1
D: NA
CDR3: CASSYFGGEMNTEAFF
DNA: TGTGCCAGCAGTTACTTTGGGGGGGAAATGAACACTGAAGCTTTCTTT

V: TRBV4-2
size: NA
J: TRBJ2-1
D: NA
CDR3: CASSHPGPPGNEQFF
DNA: TGTGCCAGCAGCCACCCAGGACCTCCAGGGAATGAGCAGTTCTTC

V: TRBV2
size: NA
J: TRBJ1-4
D: NA
CDR3: CASSKDPGINEKLFF
DNA: TGTGCCAGCAGCAAAGATCCAGGGATAAATGAAAAACTGTTTTTT

V: TRBV2
size: NA
J: TRBJ1-1
D: NA
CDR3: CASGDGGAEAFF
DNA: TGTGCCAGCGGGGATGGAGGGGCTGAAGCTTTCTTT

V: TRBV19
size: NA
J: TRBJ2-2
D: TRBD2
CDR3: CASSPRLAGEVDTGELFF
DNA: TGTGCCAGTAGTCCCAGACTAGCGGGAGAGGTTGACACCGGGGAGCTGTTTTTT

V: TRBV7-3
size: NA
J: TRBJ1-1
D: NA
CDR3: CASSLQGWDTEAFF
DNA: TGTGCCAGCAGCTTACAGGGTTGGGACACTGAAGCTTTCTTT